Listed below are T cell receptor beta chains from one sample, sequenced in a study of T cell repertoires in cytomegalovirus infection. One entry per CDR3 protein results from TCRdb running MiXCR on the reads. The table shows about a million distinct CDR3 sequences, with around 29% occurring only once. What these receptors recognize is not known. Here the sequenced sample was cultured CD8+ T cells from PBMCs, taken from culture after CMV antigen stimulation. These receptors originate from a human donor in good health (CMV status not recorded). Some clones in this sample may be carry-over from other donors' samples. CDR3s include the opening cysteine and the closing phenylalanine or tryptophan. Fields, in order: CDR3 length, J gene, clone size, D gene, V gene, CDR3 DNA, CDR3 protein. A D gene is named only where the DNA matches it firmly. Not all rows give a size; the values are once, few, many and, for expanded clones, a class.

16 TRBJ1-5 few NA TRBV12-5 TGTGCTAGTGGTTCTAGGGACCGCTACCTCAATCAGCCCCAGCATTTT CASGSRDRYLNQPQHF
13 TRBJ1-1 few NA TRBV20-1 TGCAGTGCTAGAGCCCGGGGGGACACTGAAGCTTTCTTT CSARARGDTEAFF
16 TRBJ2-5 few NA TRBV4-1 TGCGCCAGCAGCCAAGATCCGTCAGGGGCTAGGGAGACCCAGTACTTC CASSQDPSGARETQYF
15 TRBJ2-3 many NA TRBV7-2 TGTGCCAGCAGCTTAGAGGCCTCTGGGGGAGATACGCAGTATTTT CASSLEASGGDTQYF
14 TRBJ2-4 NA NA TRBV28 TGTGCCAGCAGTTTGGAGGGGGGAGAAAACATTCAGTACTTC CASSLEGGENIQYF
13 TRBJ1-1 few NA TRBV5-6 TGTGCCAGCAGCTTGGGACTGGAGAAGGAAGCTTTCTTT CASSLGLEKEAFF
15 TRBJ1-3 NA NA TRBV20-1 TGCAGTGCTCGCCTGGGGGGGCTTAGTGGAAACACCATATATTTT CSARLGGLSGNTIYF
17 TRBJ2-7 NA NA TRBV27 TGTGCCAGCAGTTTGTTTGGATTTGGTGTGGACAGCTACGAGCAGTACTTC CASSLFGFGVDSYEQYF
13 TRBJ1-5 NA NA TRBV4-1 TGCGCCAGCAGCCAAGGAGTCCATCAGCCCCAGCATTTT CASSQGVHQPQHF
15 TRBJ1-2 once NA TRBV7-9 TGTGCCAGCAGCTTAGTAACGGGACCTAACTATGGCTACACCTTC CASSLVTGPNYGYTF
15 TRBJ2-1 many NA TRBV19 TGTGCCAGTAGTATAGGGGACAACTCCTACAATGAGCAGTTCTTC CASSIGDNSYNEQFF
14 TRBJ1-6 few NA TRBV7-6 TGTGCCAGCAGCCGACAGCGTTATAATTCACCCCTCCACTTT CASSRQRYNSPLHF
16 TRBJ2-5 few TRBD2 TRBV4-3 TGCGCCAGCAGCCAGGAACTAGCGGGGGCGTGGGAGACCCAGTACTTC CASSQELAGAWETQYF
13 TRBJ2-1 NA NA TRBV12-5 TGTGCTGGTGGTTCCGGGGTCTACAATGAGCAGTTCTTC CAGGSGVYNEQFF
11 TRBJ2-1 few TRBD2 TRBV20-1 TGCAGTGCTAGAGATGGGACTAGCTGCGTCTTC CSARDGTSCVF
17 TRBJ1-5 few TRBD1 TRBV6-2/TRBV6-3 TGTGCCAGCAGCCGCTCGGGCAGGGGGGAAAGAAGCCAGCCCCAGCATTTT CASSRSGRGERSQPQHF
17 TRBJ2-2 NA TRBD2 TRBV12-3/TRBV12-4 TGTGCCAGCAGCCCTGTCCTAGCGGGGGGGCCCACCGGGGAGCAGTTTTTT CASSPVLAGGPTGEQFF
15 TRBJ1-5 NA NA TRBV9 TGTGCCAGCAGCGTAGCAACGGGGAAGGGGCAGCCCCAACATTTT CASSVATGKGQPQHF
16 TRBJ2-3 few TRBD2 TRBV5-6 TGTGCCAGCAGCTTGTTGAGCGGGGGTCTGACAGATACGCAGTATTTT CASSLLSGGLTDTQYF
14 TRBJ2-7 once NA TRBV13 TGTGCCAGCAGCTTAGGCAGGGGAGTCCACGAGCAGTACTTC CASSLGRGVHEQYF
15 TRBJ2-2 NA NA TRBV6-5 TGTGCCAGCACCCTGACATACGGGGCGACCGGGGAGCTGTTTTTT CASTLTYGATGELFF
15 TRBJ1-4 few NA TRBV27 TGTGCCAGCAGGTTGACAGTTGCAACTAATGAAAAACTGTTTTTT CASRLTVATNEKLFF